This is a list of T cell receptor beta chains from one sample in a study of blood T cell repertoires in COVID-19. Profiling relied on immunoSEQ multiplex PCR, and the TCRdb table lists in-frame clones only, not all of them. The table records about 120,000 clones, about 84% of them present only once. Input material: peripheral blood. Every receptor here comes from a man aged 55 to 70 with acute or convalescent COVID-19. The CDR3 runs from the conserved cysteine through the conserved F or W. The order of the fields is V gene, J gene, D gene, clone size, CDR3 protein, CDR3 DNA. The D gene is left open where the match is weak. A row's size may be missing; if present it is once, few, many or a size class.

v_call: TRBV28
j_call: TRBJ2-3
d_call: TRBD2
clone_size: NA
cdr3_aa: CASSFHGTSGRAGETDTQYF
cdr3_nt: TGTGCCAGCAGTTTCCACGGGACTAGCGGGAGGGCCGGGGAAACAGATACGCAGTATTTT

v_call: TRBV10-3
j_call: TRBJ1-1
d_call: NA
clone_size: NA
cdr3_aa: CATWEQLNTEAFF
cdr3_nt: TGTGCCACCTGGGAGCAGTTGAACACTGAAGCTTTCTTT

v_call: TRBV9
j_call: TRBJ2-3
d_call: NA
clone_size: NA
cdr3_aa: CASSPQGLRTDTQYF
cdr3_nt: TGTGCCAGCAGCCCCCAGGGACTCCGCACAGATACGCAGTATTTT

v_call: TRBV27
j_call: TRBJ2-1
d_call: NA
clone_size: NA
cdr3_aa: CASRSYNEQFF
cdr3_nt: TGTGCCAGCAGATCTTACAATGAGCAGTTCTTC

v_call: TRBV5-4
j_call: TRBJ2-3
d_call: TRBD2
clone_size: NA
cdr3_aa: CASSLAGGNTQYF
cdr3_nt: TGTGCCAGCAGCTTGGCCGGGGGGAATACGCAGTATTTT

v_call: TRBV28
j_call: TRBJ1-2
d_call: TRBD1
clone_size: NA
cdr3_aa: CASSRSQGAEGYTF
cdr3_nt: TGTGCCAGCAGTCGGTCACAGGGGGCAGAGGGCTACACCTTC

v_call: TRBV18
j_call: TRBJ2-2
d_call: TRBD1
clone_size: NA
cdr3_aa: CASSQGQGNTGELFF
cdr3_nt: TGTGCCAGCTCTCAAGGACAGGGTAACACCGGGGAGCTGTTTTTT

v_call: TRBV9
j_call: TRBJ1-2
d_call: NA
clone_size: NA
cdr3_aa: CASSVAGLLNGYTF
cdr3_nt: TGTGCCAGCAGCGTAGCTGGGCTCCTGAATGGCTACACCTTC

v_call: TRBV4-2
j_call: TRBJ1-3
d_call: TRBD1
clone_size: NA
cdr3_aa: CASSADRADGNTIYF
cdr3_nt: TGTGCCAGCAGCGCGGACAGGGCGGACGGAAACACCATATATTTT

v_call: TRBV6-4
j_call: TRBJ2-1
d_call: TRBD2
clone_size: NA
cdr3_aa: CASSDSGRQMDEQFF
cdr3_nt: TGTGCCAGCAGTGATAGCGGGAGGCAAATGGATGAGCAGTTCTTC

v_call: TRBV2
j_call: TRBJ1-4
d_call: TRBD1
clone_size: NA
cdr3_aa: CASSGGQGAQEKLFF
cdr3_nt: TGTGCCAGCAGTGGGGGACAGGGGGCGCAGGAAAAACTGTTTTTT

v_call: TRBV3-1/TRBV3-2
j_call: TRBJ2-5
d_call: NA
clone_size: NA
cdr3_aa: CASSQGRDRPSQETQYF
cdr3_nt: TGTGCCAGCAGCCAAGGGAGGGACAGACCGAGTCAAGAGACCCAGTACTTC

v_call: TRBV7-2
j_call: TRBJ2-5
d_call: NA
clone_size: few
cdr3_aa: CASRDRNQETQYF
cdr3_nt: TGTGCCAGCAGGGACAGAAACCAAGAGACCCAGTACTTC

v_call: TRBV27
j_call: TRBJ2-7
d_call: TRBD2
clone_size: NA
cdr3_aa: CASKMGSGNAAYEQYF
cdr3_nt: TGTGCCAGCAAGATGGGTAGCGGGAACGCCGCCTACGAGCAGTACTTC

v_call: TRBV7-8
j_call: TRBJ1-5
d_call: TRBD1
clone_size: NA
cdr3_aa: CASSLETGNNQPQHF
cdr3_nt: TGTGCCAGCAGCTTGGAGACAGGGAACAATCAGCCCCAGCATTTT

v_call: TRBV28
j_call: TRBJ1-5
d_call: TRBD1
clone_size: NA
cdr3_aa: CASSSTGGYQPQHF
cdr3_nt: TGTGCCAGCAGCTCTACAGGGGGTTATCAGCCCCAGCATTTT